These 2 T cell receptor beta chains were all obtained from the same sample, sequenced in a study of cytomegalovirus exposure and HLA in healthy donors. A multiplex PCR was run with 60 Vbeta primers and 13 Jbeta primers. Libraries were prepared by immunoSEQ multiplex PCR; TCRdb keeps only in-frame clonotypes and omits some of them. The data hold 200,000 or so clones, with approximately 80% observed a single time. The sequencing input was PBMCs. These receptors all come from a girl under 18 in good health and CMV-seronegative.

The V gene is TRBV19, the J gene TRBJ2-7; 7 nucleotides agree with TRBD2. Germline V gives CDR1 LNHDA, CDR2 SQIVND (reference sequence). V lost 5 bases and J lost 3; bases outside the gene matches: 7. The CDR3 is 14 amino acids. CDR3 in amino acids: CASSVAGPRYEQYF. The DNA of the CDR3 is TGTGCCAGTAGTGTAGCGGGTCCCCGCTACGAGCAGTACTTC.

This chain uses TRBV28 with TRBJ2-3, with a weak D call TRBD1 (6 bases). Germline loops: CDR1 MDHEN, CDR2 SYDVKM. V was cut by 5 bases and J by 8 bases, with 26 bases left in between. The CDR3 spans 17 residues. The CDR3, as DNA: TGTGCCAGCAGTGATCCCGGGGCCAGGGGACCTCTTTCTACGCAGTATTTT. Translating it yields CASSDPGARGPLSTQYF.